This T cell receptor beta chain was identified during a study of long-term antiretroviral therapy in people with HIV. Study information: The oldest specimens predate the 2015 immediate-ART recommendation by about a decade.

Study-wide results and limits: Clones with expansion before ART led the repertoire at all time points. In HIV, the repertoires covered a tighter span of CDR3 lengths than in controls.

Assay version v3.0 of immunoSEQ was used, and it was run at survey level. Profiling relied on immunoSEQ multiplex PCR, and the TCRdb table lists in-frame clones only, not all of them. The sample carries about 39,000 clones, about 90% recorded once. A word on this clone: Its antigen is not known.

Germline assignment: CDR1 SGDLS and CDR2 YYNGEE. V was pared by 3 bases and J by 2 bases, with 7 bases of the junction left unmatched. The CDR3 runs to 16 residues. The receptor was isolated from a woman aged 45-65 years with HIV. The source material was unsorted PBMCs, sampled 1.2 years after starting antiretroviral therapy. This rearrangement joins TRBV9 to TRBJ2-5; the match to TRBD2 covers 10 bases. The CDR3 region is CASSELGLATQETQYF. CDR3 bases: TGTGCCAGCAGCGAACTGGGACTAGCGACTCAAGAGACCCAGTACTTC.